The count of the clone carrying this T cell receptor beta chain is one. What it binds is not known. The method was immunoSEQ multiplex PCR; TCRdb's version includes in-frame clones alone and lacks a portion of them. Found here are a few hundred thousand clones, nearly 97% of them singletons; the top ten hold roughly 0.1%. This sample was included in a study of shared clonotypes between healthy human individuals. Positively selected for CCR7, the CD45RO-negative cells used as naive CD8 cells excluded terminally differentiated effector memory CD45RA+ cells. The study's findings and limits: With a handful of donors compared, approximately 5% of naive CD4 clonotypes were shared.

The CDR3 loop spans 14 amino acids. CDR1 and CDR2 (germline): SEHNR, FQNEAQ (reference sequence). The sample taken for sequencing was naive CD8+ T cells sorted from blood. This receptor was obtained from a woman in her thirties in good health. The chain joins TRBV7-9 to TRBJ2-5, with a possible D match to TRBD2 (7 bases). The assigned J gene may be wrong: the sequence end matches TRBJ2-7 better. CDR3 in DNA: TGTGCCAGCAGCCTCGGGGGGCTGGCCTACGAGCAGTACTTC. This codes for CASSLGGLAYEQYF.